Listed below are T cell receptor beta chains from one sample, sequenced in a study of blood T cell repertoires in COVID-19. Some clones are missing from TCRdb's copy, which holds only in-frame ones; the method was immunoSEQ multiplex PCR. Here the sample spans approximately 200,000 clones, around four fifths being singletons. Sequences were obtained from peripheral blood. Receptors were obtained from a woman aged 55-69 years who had recovered from COVID-19. Both conserved end residues are part of each CDR3. Fields, in order: CDR3 length, J gene, clone size, V gene, D gene, CDR3 DNA, CDR3 protein. The D gene is left open where the match is weak. Clone sizes are given selectively: once, few, many, or a class where the clone is expanded.

length: 17; J: TRBJ2-5; size: few; V: TRBV11-2; D: TRBD2; DNA: TGTGCCAGCAGCTCAGGGGCGGCGGGGGGCCAGGGGGAGACCCAGTACTTC; CDR3: CASSSGAAGGQGETQYF
length: 17; J: TRBJ2-1; size: .; V: TRBV7-2; D: TRBD2; DNA: TGTGCCAGCAGCGCTGAACTAGCGGGGAGCTCCTACAATGAGCAGTTCTTC; CDR3: CASSAELAGSSYNEQFF
length: 14; J: TRBJ2-2; size: few; V: TRBV5-1; D: .; DNA: TGCGCCAGCAGCCCGACTACTCTCCCCGGGGAGCTGTTTTTT; CDR3: CASSPTTLPGELFF
length: 14; J: TRBJ2-1; size: .; V: TRBV2; D: TRBD2; DNA: TGTGCCAGCAGCCTCGAGCGGGGCGACAATGAGCAGTTCTTC; CDR3: CASSLERGDNEQFF
length: 15; J: TRBJ2-7; size: .; V: TRBV18; D: .; DNA: TGTGCCAGCTCACAGGAGACAGTCTATAGCTACGAGCAGTACTTC; CDR3: CASSQETVYSYEQYF
length: 11; J: TRBJ2-5; size: .; V: TRBV20-1; D: TRBD1; DNA: TGCAGTGTTGACAGGGGAGAGACCCAGTACTTC; CDR3: CSVDRGETQYF
length: 13; J: TRBJ2-5; size: .; V: TRBV7-3; D: .; DNA: TGTGCCAGCAGCCCAGGCGTCAGAGAGACCCAGTACTTC; CDR3: CASSPGVRETQYF
length: 14; J: TRBJ1-2; size: .; V: TRBV14; D: .; DNA: TGTGCCAGCAGCCAAGATTTTGGCAGTTATGGCTACACCTTC; CDR3: CASSQDFGSYGYTF
length: 14; J: TRBJ2-5; size: .; V: TRBV29-1; D: TRBD1; DNA: TGCAGCGTTCGCCTACAGGGGTTTCAAGAGACCCAGTACTTC; CDR3: CSVRLQGFQETQYF
length: 16; J: TRBJ1-1; size: once; V: TRBV5-1; D: .; DNA: TGCGCCAGCAGCTTTCAGGGTACCGATAAGAACACTGAAGCTTTCTTT; CDR3: CASSFQGTDKNTEAFF
length: 14; J: TRBJ2-7; size: once; V: TRBV6-2/TRBV6-3; D: .; DNA: TGTGCCAGCAGTACCATTCGTACAGGCTACGAGCAGTACTTC; CDR3: CASSTIRTGYEQYF
length: 16; J: TRBJ2-7; size: few; V: TRBV10-3; D: TRBD1; DNA: TGTGCCATCAGTACTCCCCATACAGGGGAAGGACACGAGCAGTACTTC; CDR3: CAISTPHTGEGHEQYF
length: 13; J: TRBJ2-5; size: once; V: TRBV5-6; D: .; DNA: TGTGCCAGCAGCTTGGGGGCCTGGGAGACCCAGTACTTC; CDR3: CASSLGAWETQYF
length: 15; J: TRBJ2-1; size: .; V: TRBV27; D: TRBD1; DNA: TGTGCCAGCAGATTGGGGGGACAGGTCCACAATGAGCAGTTCTTC; CDR3: CASRLGGQVHNEQFF
length: 15; J: TRBJ1-1; size: .; V: TRBV9; D: TRBD1; DNA: TGTGCCAGCAGCGAGGTGACAGGGGAGGTCACTGAAGCTTTCTTT; CDR3: CASSEVTGEVTEAFF
length: 12; J: TRBJ1-5; size: .; V: TRBV7-9; D: TRBD1; DNA: TGTGCCAGCAGCTTAGGGGACAGGGCCCGGCATTTT; CDR3: CASSLGDRARHF
length: 14; J: TRBJ1-4; size: .; V: TRBV7-8; D: .; DNA: TGTGCCAGCAGCTTATACGGGGTGGGTGAAAAACTGTTTTTT; CDR3: CASSLYGVGEKLFF
length: 12; J: TRBJ1-3; size: .; V: TRBV20-1; D: .; DNA: TGCAGTGCTAGTCGGGGGGGAAACACCATATATTTT; CDR3: CSASRGGNTIYF
length: 19; J: TRBJ1-5; size: .; V: TRBV11-2; D: TRBD1; DNA: TGTGCCAGCAGCTTAGGAAGAGGCCGGACAGGCCAGAAGTATCAGCCCCAGCATTTT; CDR3: CASSLGRGRTGQKYQPQHF
length: 14; J: TRBJ1-2; size: .; V: TRBV3-1/TRBV3-2; D: .; DNA: TGTGCCAGCAGCCAAGAGGCAGGGAACTATGGCTACACCTTC; CDR3: CASSQEAGNYGYTF
length: 14; J: TRBJ2-3; size: .; V: TRBV14; D: .; DNA: TGTGCCAGCAGCCAGACCCTTACAGGTAGTACGCAGTATTTT; CDR3: CASSQTLTGSTQYF
length: 13; J: TRBJ1-1; size: .; V: TRBV6-2/TRBV6-3; D: .; DNA: TGTGCCAGCAGTTACTCGATTAGTGGTAGAACTTTCTTT; CDR3: CASSYSISGRTFF
length: 14; J: TRBJ1-1; size: .; V: TRBV4-2; D: TRBD1; DNA: TGTGCCAGCAGGGGACAGGGAGGGAACACTGAAGCTTTCTTT; CDR3: CASRGQGGNTEAFF
length: 13; J: TRBJ2-5; size: few; V: TRBV5-4; D: .; DNA: TGTGCCAGCAGCTTGACAGGGAAAGAGACCCAGTACTTC; CDR3: CASSLTGKETQYF
length: 15; J: TRBJ2-3; size: once; V: TRBV7-9; D: TRBD1; DNA: TGTGCCAGCAGCTACCAGACAGGGGGCACAGATACGCAGTATTTT; CDR3: CASSYQTGGTDTQYF
length: 15; J: TRBJ1-2; size: .; V: TRBV2; D: .; DNA: TGTGCCAGCAGTGATAGCATAGGATCCCTCTATGGCTACACCTTC; CDR3: CASSDSIGSLYGYTF
length: 15; J: TRBJ2-1; size: .; V: TRBV9; D: TRBD2; DNA: TGTGCCAGCAGCGCGACCGGGACTAGCCTCAATGAGCAGTTCTTC; CDR3: CASSATGTSLNEQFF
length: 16; J: TRBJ2-3; size: .; V: TRBV10-1; D: TRBD1; DNA: TGCGCCAGCGCAACCGGGACAGGGACTACCGGAGATACGCAGTATTTT; CDR3: CASATGTGTTGDTQYF
length: 15; J: TRBJ2-1; size: .; V: TRBV25-1; D: TRBD2; DNA: TGTGCCAGCAGTGATCCCCTAGCGGGGGGCCTGGAGCAGTTCTTC; CDR3: CASSDPLAGGLEQFF
length: 13; J: TRBJ2-3; size: once; V: TRBV27; D: .; DNA: TGTGCCAGCAGTCCCGTGAGCGCAGATACGCAGTATTTT; CDR3: CASSPVSADTQYF
length: 15; J: TRBJ1-1; size: .; V: TRBV18; D: .; DNA: TGTGCCAGCTCACCAAGTAGTACCATCGGCACTGAAGCTTTCTTT; CDR3: CASSPSSTIGTEAFF
length: 13; J: TRBJ2-2; size: .; V: TRBV19; D: .; DNA: TGTGCCAGTAAACGGGGAGCTGGCGGGGAGCTGTTTTTT; CDR3: CASKRGAGGELFF
length: 14; J: TRBJ2-5; size: once; V: TRBV18; D: TRBD2; DNA: TGTGCCAGCTCACCACGGACTAGCTGGGAGACCCAGTACTTC; CDR3: CASSPRTSWETQYF
length: 11; J: TRBJ1-1; size: .; V: TRBV7-9; D: .; DNA: TGTGCCAGCAGGACTACCACTGAAGCTTTCTTT; CDR3: CASRTTTEAFF
length: 19; J: TRBJ1-2; size: .; V: TRBV5-8; D: .; DNA: TGTGCCAGCAGCTTACGACGAGGCGGAAATGGGAGACGGAGCTATGGCTACACCTTC; CDR3: CASSLRRGGNGRRSYGYTF
length: 15; J: TRBJ1-6; size: .; V: TRBV6-6; D: TRBD1; DNA: TGTGCCAGCACCCCACCGGGACAGAGTAATTCACCCCTCCACTTT; CDR3: CASTPPGQSNSPLHF
length: 14; J: TRBJ1-1; size: .; V: TRBV10-3; D: TRBD1; DNA: TGTGCCATCAGTGAGTCGGGACAGGGCTCTGAAGCTTTCTTT; CDR3: CAISESGQGSEAFF
length: 16; J: TRBJ2-3; size: .; V: TRBV5-1; D: TRBD1; DNA: TGCGCCAGCAGCTTGGGGGTAGGGGGCGTCACAGATACGCAGTATTTT; CDR3: CASSLGVGGVTDTQYF
length: 14; J: TRBJ2-7; size: once; V: TRBV6-5; D: TRBD1; DNA: TGTGCCAGCAGCCCCCAGGGACAGGGCGGTGAGCAGTACTTC; CDR3: CASSPQGQGGEQYF
length: 19; J: TRBJ2-1; size: .; V: TRBV4-2; D: TRBD2; DNA: TGTGCCAGCAGCCAAGTTGGGCGGGGGGTACAACCCCGGGACAATGAGCAGTTCTTC; CDR3: CASSQVGRGVQPRDNEQFF
length: 13; J: TRBJ2-2; size: many; V: TRBV6-6; D: .; DNA: TGTGCCAGCAGGCCAGAATACACCGGGGAGCTGTTTTTT; CDR3: CASRPEYTGELFF
length: 13; J: TRBJ1-1; size: .; V: TRBV7-3; D: TRBD1; DNA: TGTGCCAGCTGCCGGGACAGGAACACTGAAGCTTTCTTT; CDR3: CASCRDRNTEAFF
length: 15; J: TRBJ2-7; size: .; V: TRBV7-8; D: TRBD1; DNA: TGTGCCAGCAGCTCGACAGGGGGTCATGCCTACGAGCAGTACTTC; CDR3: CASSSTGGHAYEQYF
length: 15; J: TRBJ2-7; size: .; V: TRBV29-1; D: TRBD1; DNA: TGCAGCGTTCAAGGAGGACAGGGGGCGTCGGACGAGCAGTACTTC; CDR3: CSVQGGQGASDEQYF
length: 15; J: TRBJ2-1; size: .; V: TRBV11-1; D: TRBD1; DNA: TGTGCCAGCAGCTGGGGACAGGGAGAAGACAATGAGCAGTTCTTC; CDR3: CASSWGQGEDNEQFF
length: 15; J: TRBJ1-1; size: .; V: TRBV11-1; D: TRBD1; DNA: TGTGCCAGCAGCTTTCATTACGGACAGGACACTGAAGCTTTCTTT; CDR3: CASSFHYGQDTEAFF
length: 13; J: TRBJ1-2; size: .; V: TRBV6-2/TRBV6-3; D: .; DNA: TGTGCCAGCAGTTACGGGACACTGGATGGCTACACCTTC; CDR3: CASSYGTLDGYTF
length: 19; J: TRBJ2-1; size: .; V: TRBV7-8; D: TRBD2; DNA: TGTGCCAGCAGCTTAGCTAGCGGGGGGGCCGGGTCGCCTTATAATGAGCAGTTCTTC; CDR3: CASSLASGGAGSPYNEQFF
length: 16; J: TRBJ2-5; size: .; V: TRBV3-1/TRBV3-2; D: TRBD2; DNA: TGTGCCAGCAGCCCGAGACTAGCGGAACGCCAAGAGACCCAGTACTTC; CDR3: CASSPRLAERQETQYF
length: 18; J: TRBJ2-4; size: .; V: TRBV7-8; D: TRBD2; DNA: TGTGCCAGCAGCATAGGGACTAGCGGGGTCCGAGCCAAAAACATTCAGTACTTC; CDR3: CASSIGTSGVRAKNIQYF
length: 15; J: TRBJ2-2; size: .; V: TRBV7-6; D: .; DNA: TGTGCCAGCAGCTTAGAAAGCCAGGGGACCGGGGAGCTGTTTTTT; CDR3: CASSLESQGTGELFF
length: 16; J: TRBJ2-1; size: .; V: TRBV4-1; D: .; DNA: TGCGCCAGCAGCCAAGATTTAACAGGCCAATACAATGAGCAGTTCTTC; CDR3: CASSQDLTGQYNEQFF